The source of this T cell receptor beta chain is a study of CD8 T cells in Susac syndrome. RNA, at 0.5 to 1 ug, was reverse transcribed with random hexamers. A multiplex approach, immunoSEQ multiplex PCR, amplified TCR beta CDR3 across 54 Vbeta and 13 Jbeta. TCRdb re-analysed the immunoSEQ multiplex PCR reads in MiXCR, keeping a single row per CDR3 protein. Here the sample spans roughly 150,000 distinct CDR3 sequences, approximately 94% being singletons. The CDR3 totals 13 residues. Germline assignment: CDR1 SGHTA and CDR2 FQGNSA. Trimming stripped 5 bases from V and 1 base from J, with 6 bases between. TCR beta sequencing covered blood CD8+ and CD4+ T cells. The multiple sclerosis control cohort comprised treatment-naive individuals presenting with stable or active relapsing-remitting disease. Negative isolation yielded the CD8+ and CD4+ T cells, while FACS enriched the TEMRA cells.

The sample was CD4+ T cells from PBMCs. The receptor was derived from a human donor with multiple sclerosis. The chain combines TRBV7-2 with TRBJ1-5, with no clear D. CDR3 loop: CASSPLSNQPQHF. The CDR3 DNA is TGTGCCAGCAGCCCCCTGAGCAATCAGCCCCAGCATTTT.